This is a list of T cell receptor beta chains from one sample in a study of blood T cell repertoires in COVID-19. Here immunoSEQ multiplex PCR was the method, and the copy in TCRdb shows in-frame clones only, minus some. The sample consists of around 140,000 clones, about 89% of them appearing once. Source material: peripheral blood. These receptors were obtained from a man aged 50 to 60 with active COVID-19. CDR3s leave out the opening cysteine and the closing phenylalanine or tryptophan. Fields, in order: V gene, CDR3 protein.

V: TRBV3-1/TRBV3-2
CDR3: ASSQDSQGTEAF

V: TRBV29-1
CDR3: SVSSPGGRAAYEQY

V: TRBV7-2
CDR3: ASSTRDRDRSEQY

V: TRBV6-1
CDR3: ASSASSGGAVGELF

V: TRBV5-5
CDR3: ASSLAGGKTYEQY

V: TRBV6-4
CDR3: ASRKGQGGGYT

V: TRBV5-1
CDR3: ASSLAGQGRDNSPLH

V: TRBV11-3
CDR3: ASSFTGTSNEQF

V: TRBV10-3
CDR3: AISQEANTEAF

V: TRBV5-1
CDR3: ASRLDNEQF

V: TRBV19
CDR3: ASSSDPRQLNTEAF

V: TRBV2
CDR3: ASSISGGTDTQY

V: TRBV6-6
CDR3: ASRRGGRGETQY

V: TRBV5-5
CDR3: ASSTDRRPFDLAKNIQY

V: TRBV7-2
CDR3: ASSTILQGPKIKTQY

V: TRBV9
CDR3: ASSPGTGGAPLH

V: TRBV7-9
CDR3: ASSPLPGTANYGYT

V: TRBV19
CDR3: ASSVDRFDEQF

V: TRBV6-2/TRBV6-3
CDR3: ASSYLKPTGVGNIQY

V: TRBV4-2
CDR3: ASSQEGQNNQPQH

V: TRBV18
CDR3: ASSPNTGGSYNEQF

V: TRBV6-4
CDR3: ASCRTRGDSPLH

V: TRBV9
CDR3: ASSASGTGGSEQY

V: TRBV18
CDR3: ASSPGQGGTDTQY

V: TRBV2
CDR3: ASNFQRALYNEQF

V: TRBV19
CDR3: ASSSRSTGINYGYT

V: TRBV10-3
CDR3: AISESSSSLFRGYT

V: TRBV29-1
CDR3: SVLGRQGSNTEAF

V: TRBV2
CDR3: ASSGKRGGLNEQF

V: TRBV6-1
CDR3: ASSEGAIVAGAGYT

V: TRBV7-9
CDR3: ASSSYDSFSGNTIY

V: TRBV15
CDR3: ATSRDRRGGYSYNEQF

V: TRBV3-1/TRBV3-2
CDR3: ASSQGVGGVTDTQY

V: TRBV29-1
CDR3: SGEGGDYGYT

V: TRBV29-1
CDR3: SVEPLGVNYGYT

V: TRBV27
CDR3: ASSLSSGLANEKLF

V: TRBV9
CDR3: ASSVGFGGLAGKDTQY

V: TRBV19
CDR3: ASSAFGANYGYT

V: TRBV5-6
CDR3: ASSLDRESAVETQY

V: TRBV3-1/TRBV3-2
CDR3: ASSPRGQGAYNEQF

V: TRBV5-1
CDR3: ASSSPPGGETQY

V: TRBV5-1
CDR3: ASSLDPSGAYNEQF

V: TRBV5-4
CDR3: ASSGTGTDEKLF

V: TRBV5-4
CDR3: ASRQQGTGNTIY

V: TRBV5-5
CDR3: ASSLAGKATEAF

V: TRBV3-1/TRBV3-2
CDR3: ASSQDGTHLTGNTIY

V: TRBV5-6
CDR3: ASSLHRAGYT

V: TRBV28
CDR3: ASSLYGGKNSPLH

V: TRBV13
CDR3: ASSSTGAATNEKLF

V: TRBV19
CDR3: ASRKSGGATDTQY

V: TRBV6-5
CDR3: ASSYTGLAGTYEQY

V: TRBV6-2/TRBV6-3
CDR3: ASSYPTGLIAAYEQY

V: TRBV21-1
CDR3: ASSKRTLVRGVGYGYT